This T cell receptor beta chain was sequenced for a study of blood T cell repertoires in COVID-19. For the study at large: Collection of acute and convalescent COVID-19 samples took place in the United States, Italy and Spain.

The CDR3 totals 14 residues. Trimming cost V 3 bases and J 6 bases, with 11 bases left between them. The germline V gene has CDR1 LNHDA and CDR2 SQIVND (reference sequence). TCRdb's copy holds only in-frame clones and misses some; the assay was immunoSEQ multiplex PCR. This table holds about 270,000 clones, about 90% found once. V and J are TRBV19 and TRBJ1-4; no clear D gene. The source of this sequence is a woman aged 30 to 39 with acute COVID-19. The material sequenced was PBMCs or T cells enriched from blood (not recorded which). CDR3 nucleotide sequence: TGTGCCAGTAGTATCACTGGAGGATATGAAAAACTGTTTTTT. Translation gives CASSITGGYEKLFF.